What follows are 9 T cell receptor beta chains derived from one specimen sequenced in a study of neoadjuvant nivolumab and ipilimumab in lung cancer. The protocol was immunoSEQ multiplex PCR, while the TCRdb copy is restricted to in-frame clones and leaves out a portion. The data show about 3,100 clones, 70% to 90% seen once. The sequences come from tumor tissue, collected after neoadjuvant nivolumab, alone or with ipilimumab, at or shortly before surgery. The receptors stem from an adult with non-small cell lung cancer.

The CDR3, as DNA: TGTGCCAGCAGCCCCGGGACAATAGGGTACGAGCAGTACTTC. This translates into CASSPGTIGYEQYF. The rearrangement joins TRBV7-9 to TRBJ2-7; tentative D call: TRBD1 (6 bases). The CDR3 covers 14 residues. V lost 5 bases, J lost 4 bases, and 15 bases lay in between. The germline CDR1 and CDR2 sequences are SEHNR and FQNEAQ (reference sequence).

This rearrangement joins TRBV6-1 to TRBJ1-2; 7 nucleotides agree with TRBD1. The CDR3 is 17 amino acids. Germline V lookup: CDR1 MNHNS, CDR2 SASEGT. J lost 1 base, V lost 0 bases, and 8 bases had no gene match. CDR3 coding DNA: TGTGCCAGCAGTGAAGCGCTTCAGGGGGATCTTAACTATGGCTACACCTTC. This gives the protein CASSEALQGDLNYGYTF.

The chain is built from TRBV7-2 and TRBJ2-7, with D hard to call. This CDR3 has 12 amino acids. Germline V CDR1 and CDR2: SGHTA, FQGNSA. V was cut by 5 bases and J by 0 bases, with 5 bases left in between. CDR3 loop: CASSHGSYEQYF. The DNA for the CDR3 is TGTGCCAGCAGCCACGGCTCCTACGAGCAGTACTTC.

This clone has only a few counts. The chain has TRBV18 and TRBJ1-5, with D unresolved. Looked up from germline, CDR1 is KGHSH and CDR2 is LQKENI. Trimming took off 3 bases at V and 5 bases at J, with 5 bases between the two ends. The CDR3 contains 12 residues. Written as DNA, the CDR3 is TGTGCCAGCTCACCGGGCGATCAGCCCCAGCATTTT. As protein: CASSPGDQPQHF. Drawing the rest from reference TRBV18 and TRBJ1-5, the complete variable domain is NAGVMQNPRHLVRRRGQEARLRCSPMKGHSHVYWYRQLPEEGLKFMVYLQKENIIDESGMPKERFSAEFPKEGPSILRIQQVVRGDSAAYFCASSPGDQPQHFGDGTRLSIL.

This clone was seen only once. This sample includes further DNA sequences coding for the same CDR3. The chain combines TRBV9 with TRBJ2-3; the D gene is possibly TRBD1 (5 bases). The germline V gene encodes CDR1 SGDLS and CDR2 YYNGEE. V was cut by 3 bases and J by 4 bases, with 6 bases left in between. This CDR3 has 12 amino acids. The CDR3 DNA reads TGTGCCAGCAGCGAGGGGCCAGATACGCAGTATTTT. Its translation is CASSEGPDTQYF.

V usage is TRBV5-4 and J usage is TRBJ2-2; TRBD2 might be the D (5 bases). The germline V gene has CDR1 SGHNT and CDR2 YYREEE (reference sequence). The CDR3 is 13 residues long. V dropped 4 bases and J dropped 5 bases, with 9 bases sitting between them. CDR3 DNA sequence: TGTGCCAGCAGCGACACTAGAACCGGGGAGCTGTTTTTT. Protein sequence: CASSDTRTGELFF.

The rearrangement links TRBV15 to TRBJ1-4, with D possibly TRBD1 on 5 matching bases. V gave up 1 base and J gave up 0 bases, with 12 bases separating them. The CDR3 runs to 17 residues. Germline V gene lookup returns CDR1 LNHNV and CDR2 YYDKDF (reference sequence). Written as DNA, the CDR3 is TGTGCCACCAGCAGAGTTTGGGGGATTGCAACTAATGAAAAACTGTTTTTT. Protein sequence: CATSRVWGIATNEKLFF.

This chain links TRBV18 with TRBJ1-2; D might be TRBD1 (6 bases). CDR1 is KGHSH and CDR2 is LQKENI in the germline V gene. The V gene lost 6 bases and the J gene lost 5 bases, with 16 bases spanning the gap. The CDR3 totals 14 residues. DNA of the CDR3: TGTGCCAGCTCCCGTGAAGGGGGAGGATATGGCTACACCTTC. This codes for CASSREGGGYGYTF.

The chain recombines TRBV5-1 with TRBJ1-1; TRBD1 aligns across 10 bases. Germline trimming cut 6 bases from V and 1 base from J; bases unmatched to any gene: 6. Germline V CDR1 and CDR2: SGHRS, YFSETQ. The CDR3 consists of 15 residues. CDR3 coding DNA: TGCGCCAGCACCCAGGACAGGGGGTCGAACACTGAAGCTTTCTTT. Translation gives CASTQDRGSNTEAFF.